This TCR beta chain was recovered during a study of OX40 agonist ivuxolimab in advanced cancers. Study-level background: It was ivuxolimab, an agonistic anti-OX40 (CD134) antibody, that patients were treated with. Earlier anti-PD-1, anti-PD-L1 or anti-CTLA-4 therapy was permitted; less than 50% had received some.

The data were produced by immunoSEQ multiplex PCR, yet TCRdb's version contains in-frame clones alone and is incomplete. This table has tens of thousands of clones, under 95% appearing once. CDR3 length: 16 residues. The V gene's germline CDR1 is SGHRS and CDR2 YFSETQ. Trimming at V came to 4 bases and at J to 4 bases, leaving 11 bases not matched to a gene. This material consisted of CD4+ or CD8+ T cells sorted from blood, taken in a trial of the OX40 agonist ivuxolimab. This clonotype was obtained from an adult with an advanced solid tumor such as melanoma, head and neck, liver or kidney cancer. J is TRBJ2-7 and V is TRBV5-1; 10 bases match TRBD2. The CDR3 sequence: CASSLSSGRAAYEQYF. The CDR3 DNA sequence: TGCGCCAGCAGCCTGTCGAGCGGGAGGGCCGCATACGAGCAGTACTTC.